The 25 T cell receptor beta chains reported below all come from one sample, sequenced in a study of T cell responses to AZD1222 COVID-19 vaccine. Profiled with immunoSEQ multiplex PCR; TCRdb holds only in-frame clones, not every one. The top ten hold around 12% of the sample, which has around 140,000 clones, about 92% seen once. The sample in question was peripheral blood, obtained after recovery from COVID-19. These receptors all come from an adult who had recovered from COVID-19.

The chain is built from TRBV24-1 and TRBJ1-5, with 8 bases lining up with TRBD1. The CDR3 contains 15 residues. The V gene's germline CDR1 is KGHDR and CDR2 SFDVKD. The trim removed 4 bases at V and 7 bases at J, leaving 8 bases unmatched. The CDR3 DNA reads TGTGCCACCAGTGACGCGGACAGGGCGGGACAGCCCCAGCATTTT. Translating gives CATSDADRAGQPQHF.

This chain connects TRBV18 to TRBJ2-7, with D tentatively TRBD2 (6 bases). Germline lookup yields CDR1 KGHSH and CDR2 LQKENI. This CDR3 region has 14 residues. V lost 3 bases to trimming and J lost 7 bases, with 16 bases between them. In nucleotides, the CDR3 is TGTGCCAGCTCACCTGGGACTTCCCTTCAGGAGCAGTACTTC. Its translation: CASSPGTSLQEQYF.

This rearrangement joins TRBV27 to TRBJ1-6, with a possible D match to TRBD1 (6 bases). The CDR3 consists of 15 residues. V lost 3 bases and J lost 6, with 12 bases in between. Germline V gene sequence: CDR1 MNHEY, CDR2 SMNVEV (reference sequence). CDR3 in DNA: TGTGCCAGCAGTTTTGGGGCAGGGGCTAATTCACCCCTCCACTTT. It translates to CASSFGAGANSPLHF.

Here the CDR3 reads CASSLDRGYEAFF. The CDR3 bases are TGCGCCAGCAGCTTGGACAGGGGGTATGAAGCTTTCTTT. The chain combines TRBV5-1 with TRBJ1-1; TRBD1 matches 8 bases. The CDR3 length is 13 residues. The V and J ends lost 0 bases and 7 bases, in that order; junction bases with no gene match: 2. Germline lookup yields CDR1 SGHRS and CDR2 YFSETQ.

The V call is TRBV27, the J call TRBJ2-7; D perhaps matches TRBD2 (6 bases). The CDR3 is 14 residues long. Germline loops: CDR1 MNHEY, CDR2 SMNVEV (reference sequence). V was clipped by 5 bases and J by 3 bases, with 14 bases between them. As DNA, the CDR3 is TGTGCCAGCAGTCCTGGACTGGGAGGCTACGAGCAGTACTTC. It is translated as CASSPGLGGYEQYF.

The chain combines TRBV29-1 with TRBJ1-1; no reliable D call. Trimming stripped 5 bases from V and 5 bases from J, with 15 bases between. CDR1 is SQVTM, CDR2 ANQGSEA, per germline. The CDR3 contains 13 residues. The CDR3 here is CSVCAAEVTEAFF. The CDR3 region has the DNA TGCAGCGTTTGCGCTGCGGAGGTGACTGAAGCTTTCTTT. Full variable domain (outside the CDR3, taken from reference TRBV29-1 and TRBJ1-1): SAVISQKPSRDICQRGTSLTIQCQVDSQVTMMFWYRQQPGQSLTLIATANQGSEATYESGFVIDKFPISRPNLTFSTLTVSNMSPEDSSIYLCSVCAAEVTEAFFGQGTRLTVV.

The chain uses TRBV19 and TRBJ2-1, with 9 positions matching TRBD2. The CDR3 has 15 residues. Germline V gives CDR1 LNHDA, CDR2 SQIVND (reference sequence). V trimming: 0 bases; J trimming: 8 bases; junction bases outside the gene matches: 5. In nucleotides, the CDR3 is TGTGCCAGTAGTATAGAGCGGGAGGGCCGGTATGAGCAGTTCTTC. It is translated as CASSIEREGRYEQFF.

This chain connects TRBV11-3 to TRBJ2-2; D is undetermined. The germline V and J ends were trimmed by 5 bases and 6 bases, with 7 bases remaining between them. CDR3 length: 12 amino acids. Per germline, CDR1 SGHNT and CDR2 YENEEA. The DNA of the CDR3 is TGTGCCAGCAGCCTACAGTCCGGGGAGCTGTTTTTT. Residues: CASSLQSGELFF.

A note on this clone: Other nucleotide sequences from this sample produce the same CDR3. The CDR3 spells CASSLDQPQHF. CDR3 sequence (DNA): TGTGCCAGCAGTTTAGATCAGCCCCAGCATTTT. The chain couples TRBV28 to TRBJ1-5; D unresolved. The CDR3 has 11 residues. Trimming took 2 bases from V and 5 from J, leaving 1 base between them. In germline, CDR1 is MDHEN, CDR2 SYDVKM.

This sequence joins TRBV5-4 and TRBJ2-6, with TRBD2 as a possible D gene (6 bases). The length of the CDR3 is 15 residues. V was cut by 3 bases and J by 2 bases, with 9 bases left in between. Looked up from germline, CDR1 is SGHNT and CDR2 is YYREEE (reference sequence). CDR3 protein: CASSSTGAGANVLTF. The DNA for the CDR3 is TGTGCCAGCAGCTCGACGGGGGCTGGGGCCAACGTCCTGACTTTC.

The rearrangement joins TRBV6-5 to TRBJ2-2; 9 nucleotides match TRBD1. Germline CDR1 MNHEY, CDR2 SVGAGI. With V trimmed by 5 bases and J by 3 bases, 4 bases remained unmatched. CDR3 length equals 15 residues. The CDR3 protein is CASSSNRGHTGELFF. Written as DNA, the CDR3 is TGTGCCAGCAGTAGTAACAGGGGGCACACCGGGGAGCTGTTTTTT.

This chain links TRBV2 with TRBJ2-3, with 8 bases matching TRBD2. CDR1 is SNHLY and CDR2 is FYNNEI in the germline V gene. V was pared by 4 bases and J by 4 bases, with 7 bases of the junction left unmatched. The length of the CDR3 is 15 residues. CDR3 residues: CASSVDSGSADTQYF. CDR3 coding DNA: TGTGCCAGCAGTGTAGACAGCGGGAGTGCAGATACGCAGTATTTT.

This chain uses TRBV7-9 with TRBJ2-3, with 11 bases matching TRBD1. Trimming at V came to 2 bases and at J to 4 bases, leaving 8 bases not matched to a gene. Germline CDR1 SEHNR, CDR2 FQNEAQ (reference sequence). The CDR3 spans 17 residues. The CDR3 DNA reads as TGTGCCAGCAGCTTAAGTGGAGGGGACAGGGGGGCAGATACGCAGTATTTT. Residues: CASSLSGGDRGADTQYF.

This sequence joins TRBV5-1 and TRBJ1-2, with no clear D. The germline V and J ends were trimmed by 4 bases and 10 bases, with 17 bases remaining between them. Germline V gene sequence: CDR1 SGHRS, CDR2 YFSETQ. This CDR3 spans 13 amino acids. As DNA, the CDR3 is TGCGCCAGCAGCCCTCTGGGGTTGATTGACTACACCTTC. This sequence encodes CASSPLGLIDYTF.

The chain joins TRBV5-4 to TRBJ1-4; D possibly corresponds to TRBD1 (5 bases). This CDR3 spans 16 amino acids. From germline, CDR1 is SGHNT and CDR2 YYREEE (reference sequence). V dropped 0 bases and J dropped 5 bases, with 14 bases sitting between them. DNA of the CDR3: TGTGCCAGCAGCTTGGGAGGGGTAATATCGAATGAAAAACTGTTTTTT. Translated, it gives CASSLGGVISNEKLFF. Drawing the rest from reference TRBV5-4 and TRBJ1-4, the complete variable domain is ETGVTQSPTHLIKTRGQQVTLRCSSQSGHNTVSWYQQALGQGPQFIFQYYREEENGRGNFPPRFSGLQFPNYSSELNVNALELDDSALYLCASSLGGVISNEKLFFGSGTQLSVL.

V and J are TRBV7-3 and TRBJ2-5, with D possibly matching TRBD2 (5 bases). The V end lost 4 bases, the J end lost 3 bases, and 9 bases lay between the germline ends. The CDR3 consists of 13 residues. In germline, CDR1 is SGHTA, CDR2 FQGTGA. CDR3 coding DNA: TGTGCCAGCAGCTCAACTAGAGAAGAGACCCAGTACTTC. It specifies CASSSTREETQYF.

This rearrangement joins TRBV6-5 to TRBJ2-2, with D perhaps TRBD1 (5 bases). CDR3 length: 11 residues. Trimming took 9 bases from V and 7 from J, leaving 9 bases between them. CDR1 MNHEY and CDR2 SVGAGI come from the germline V gene. Here the CDR3 DNA reads TGTGCCAGTAGGGGCATCGGGGAGCTGTTTTTT. Translation gives CASRGIGELFF.

V and J are TRBV18 and TRBJ2-7; D could derive from TRBD1 or TRBD2 (5 bases each). Per the germline V gene, CDR1 is KGHSH and CDR2 is LQKENI. V was pared by 2 bases and J by 0 bases, with 8 bases between. CDR3 length equals 14 residues. The chain's CDR3 is CASSPEGSSYEQYF. The CDR3 DNA follows: TGTGCCAGCTCACCAGAGGGGAGCTCCTACGAGCAGTACTTC.

The chain couples TRBV19 to TRBJ1-5; D unclear. Trimming removed 2 bases from V and 9 bases from J, with 20 bases in between. Germline-derived CDR1 and CDR2 are LNHDA and SQIVND (reference sequence). The CDR3 consists of 16 residues. CDR3 protein: CASSINPRPSERPQHF. The DNA for the CDR3 is TGTGCCAGTAGTATAAACCCTCGGCCCTCGGAACGGCCCCAGCATTTT.

This clone was picked up a small number of times. The chain couples TRBV19 to TRBJ2-1; D is unclear. V gave up 7 bases and J gave up 7 bases, with 17 bases separating them. The CDR3 sequence is 14 residues long. The V gene's germline CDR1 is LNHDA and CDR2 SQIVND (reference sequence). In nucleotides, the CDR3 is TGTGCCAGTACCCATGACTGGACCACAAATGAGCAGTTCTTC. It is translated as CASTHDWTTNEQFF.

The chain is built from TRBV28 and TRBJ1-6; TRBD1 matches at 7 bases. The CDR3 spans 15 residues. Per germline, CDR1 MDHEN and CDR2 SYDVKM. V shed 4 bases, J shed 12 bases, and the junction held 12 bases outside the gene matches. The CDR3 protein is CASSSQTTGFGPLHF. CDR3 coding DNA: TGTGCCAGCAGTTCCCAGACGACAGGGTTTGGACCCCTCCACTTT.

The chain is built from TRBV28 and TRBJ2-2; D is uncertain. This CDR3 region has 16 residues. V was clipped by 3 bases and J by 0 bases, with 11 bases between them. Germline V gives CDR1 MDHEN, CDR2 SYDVKM. CDR3 nucleotides: TGTGCCAGCAGTTTCTTTCGGCGGCCGAACACCGGGGAGCTGTTTTTT. It encodes CASSFFRRPNTGELFF.

This chain's CDR3 is CASSKTGEGYNEQFF. As DNA, the CDR3 is TGCGCCAGCAGCAAGACAGGGGAGGGTTACAATGAGCAGTTCTTC. The chain recombines TRBV5-1 with TRBJ2-1; D might be TRBD1 (8 bases). V lost 4 bases, J lost 4 bases, and 15 bases lay in between. Germline values: CDR1 SGHRS, CDR2 YFSETQ. The CDR3 runs to 15 residues.

A remark on this clone: Within the sample, other DNA sequences also encode this same CDR3. The CDR3 sequence: CASSLNTGELFF. CDR3 nucleotides: TGTGCCAGCAGTCTAAACACCGGGGAGCTGTTTTTT. The chain combines TRBV28 with TRBJ2-2; D is unclear. This CDR3 has 12 residues. V dropped 5 bases and J dropped 2 bases, with 3 bases sitting between them. Germline CDR1 is MDHEN and CDR2 is SYDVKM.

This clone was found a few times. The chain couples TRBV19 to TRBJ1-5, with 10 nucleotides matching TRBD1. Unmatched junction bases numbered 8, after V lost 3 bases and J lost 6 bases. CDR1 LNHDA and CDR2 SQIVND come from the germline V gene (reference sequence). The CDR3 runs 16 residues. CDR3 in DNA: TGTGCCAGTAGTATCGTTGGACAGGGGGACAGTCAGCCCCAGCATTTT. Residues: CASSIVGQGDSQPQHF.